Listed below are T cell receptor beta chains from one sample, sequenced in a study of T cells in Graves' hyperthyroidism and ophthalmopathy. TCRdb called the multiplex PCR reads again in MiXCR, with one record for every CDR3 protein. The repertoire holds hundreds of thousands of distinct CDR3 sequences, 15% seen once, with 32% in the top ten. The sequencing sample was made of blood. The receptors were sampled from a woman younger than 45 with Graves' hyperthyroidism. The CDR3 runs from the conserved cysteine through the conserved F or W. The D gene is left open where the match is weak. Clone size is given for some rows only: seen once, a few or many times, or a class if the clone is expanded.

v_call	d_call	clone_size	j_call	cdr3_nt	cdr3_aa
TRBV18	-	many	TRBJ2-5	TGTGCCAGCTCACCACGTACCGGACGTCAAGAGACCCAGTACTTC	CASSPRTGRQETQYF
TRBV5-1	TRBD2	-	TRBJ2-3	TGCGCCAGCAGCTTGACTAGCGGGAGGTGGACAGATACGCAGTGTTTT	CASSLTSGRWTDTQCF
TRBV27	TRBD1	-	TRBJ1-5	TGTGCCAGCAGACAAACCACAGGGGCGCAGCCCCAGCATTTT	CASRQTTGAQPQHF
TRBV5-1	-	many	TRBJ1-2	TGCGCCAGCAGCTGGACCGAGAACTATGGCTACACCTTC	CASSWTENYGYTF
TRBV20-1	-	few	TRBJ2-3	TGCAGTGCTAGAGTGGCTAGCGCGAACACAGATACGCAGTATTTT	CSARVASANTDTQYF
TRBV12-3/TRBV12-4	-	-	TRBJ1-1	TGTGCCAGCAACGATTCCGGGGGGGAAGGTGGTGAAGCTTTCTTT	CASNDSGGEGGEAFF
TRBV5-1	TRBD1	-	TRBJ2-1	TGCGCCAGCGAAACTGCCGGGACAGGCGTTTTTTTGGAGCAGTTCTTC	CASETAGTGVFLEQFF
TRBV20-1	-	-	TRBJ2-7	TGCAGTGCGGCGACGGGTCTCTACGAGCAGTACTTC	CSAATGLYEQYF
TRBV7-8	TRBD1	-	TRBJ1-5	TGTGCCAGCAGCCGAACAATGACAGGGTTGAATCAGCCCCAGCATTTT	CASSRTMTGLNQPQHF
TRBV9	-	few	TRBJ2-7	TGTGCCAGCAGCGCCGGGATTGGAGCCTACGAGCAGTACTTC	CASSAGIGAYEQYF
TRBV5-8	-	many	TRBJ2-3	TGTGCCAGCAGCCGAGGGTCGGGAGCGGGCACAGATACGCAGTATTTT	CASSRGSGAGTDTQYF
TRBV2	-	many	TRBJ1-1	TGTGCCAGCAGCGGAGGGACTAAGGGAACTGAAGCTTTCTTT	CASSGGTKGTEAFF
TRBV3-1	TRBD2	few	TRBJ2-1	TGTGCCAGCAGCCAAGGGACTAGGTGGGACTACAATGAGCAGTTCTTC	CASSQGTRWDYNEQFF
TRBV20-1	TRBD2	-	TRBJ2-5	TGCAGTGCTAGAGACGGGTTAGCGGGAGGGAAAGAGACCCAGTACTTC	CSARDGLAGGKETQYF
TRBV29-1	TRBD2	many	TRBJ2-1	TGCAGCGTTCTAAAGGGACTAGCGAGCTACAATGAGCAGTTCTTC	CSVLKGLASYNEQFF
TRBV18	-	many	TRBJ2-5	TGTGCCAGCTCACCATCAGAACAAGAGACCCAGTACTTC	CASSPSEQETQYF
TRBV12-3/TRBV12-4	-	many	TRBJ2-6	TGTGCCAGCAGCCAAACAGGACGCGGGGCCAACGTCCTGACTTTC	CASSQTGRGANVLTF
TRBV12-3/TRBV12-4	TRBD1	-	TRBJ1-6	TGTGCCAGCAGTCCTTACAGGGGGAAAAATTCACCCCTCCACTTT	CASSPYRGKNSPLHF
TRBV10-1	-	-	TRBJ2-3	TGCGCCAGCAGTGAGTCGATCGCCGGGAGTCGCCCAGATACGCAGTATTTT	CASSESIAGSRPDTQYF
TRBV30	-	-	TRBJ2-7	TGTGCCTGGAGGTTCGGGGTTGGTTCCGAGCAGTACTTC	CAWRFGVGSEQYF
TRBV9	TRBD1	-	TRBJ2-4	TGTGCCAGCAGCGTCACGACAGGGAACGCCCCAAACATTCAGTACTTC	CASSVTTGNAPNIQYF
TRBV6-4	TRBD2	-	TRBJ2-3	TGTGCCAGCAGTGACTCACAACTAGGACTAGCGGGAGTGTGGGGGGCAGATACGCAGTATTTT	CASSDSQLGLAGVWGADTQYF
TRBV20-1	-	few	TRBJ2-2	TGCAGTGCCAGCTCACAGCCGAACACCGGGGAGCTGTTTTTT	CSASSQPNTGELFF
TRBV30	TRBD2	many	TRBJ2-1	TGTGCCTGGAGGACCTCGACTAGCGGGAGACTGATGGAGCAGTTCTTC	CAWRTSTSGRLMEQFF
TRBV12-3/TRBV12-4	TRBD2	many	TRBJ2-1	TGTGCCAGCAGTTTATGGGCGGGAGGAGGGAGCAATGAGCAGTTCTTC	CASSLWAGGGSNEQFF
TRBV5-1	-	few	TRBJ2-2	TGCGCCAGCAGCTTGCAGGGAGGAAACACCGGGGAGCTGTTTTTT	CASSLQGGNTGELFF
TRBV3-1	-	many	TRBJ2-7	TGTGCCAGCAGCCAGGGTAGCTCCTACGAGCAGTACTTC	CASSQGSSYEQYF
TRBV12-5	-	-	TRBJ2-1	TGTGCTAGTGGTTTGGTGGTGCCCTCGGACAGTACCTACAATGAGCAGTTCTTC	CASGLVVPSDSTYNEQFF
TRBV5-1	TRBD1	many	TRBJ1-1	TGCGCCAGCAGCCCTCCTGGACAGGGAAGGACTGAAGCTTTCTTT	CASSPPGQGRTEAFF
TRBV7-9	-	-	TRBJ2-1	TGTGCCAGCAGCTTAGCGTTTGCGGGCCCGCTATACAATGAGCAGTTCTTC	CASSLAFAGPLYNEQFF
TRBV18	-	-	TRBJ2-5	TGTGCCAGCTCACCACGTAGAAGGGAACAAGAGACCCAGTACTTC	CASSPRRREQETQYF
TRBV15	TRBD2	-	TRBJ2-4	TGTGCCACCAGCAGGGCGCTAGCGGGAGAACACAAAAACATTCAGTACTTC	CATSRALAGEHKNIQYF
TRBV19	TRBD1	-	TRBJ1-1	TGTGCCAGTACCTTCACGGACAGGGCAGCTTTCTTT	CASTFTDRAAFF
TRBV28	-	many	TRBJ1-2	TGTGCCAGCAGTTTAGACAGCACTAACTATGGCTACACCTTC	CASSLDSTNYGYTF
TRBV20-1	-	many	TRBJ2-2	TGCAGTGCTAGAGATGGCGCTTACACCGGGGAGCTGTTTTTT	CSARDGAYTGELFF
TRBV6-1	TRBD2	-	TRBJ2-1	TGTGCCACTAGCGGTTCCTACAATGAGCAGTTCTTC	CATSGSYNEQFF
TRBV24-1	TRBD1	-	TRBJ2-1	TGTGCCACCAGTGACTCGGGACAGGTCTACAATGAGCAGTTCTTC	CATSDSGQVYNEQFF
TRBV7-9	TRBD1	few	TRBJ2-3	TGTGCCAGCAGCCCAATTGACAGGGGCAGTGCAGATACGCAGTATTTT	CASSPIDRGSADTQYF
TRBV28	-	many	TRBJ2-5	TGTGCCAGCCGACAGTCCCAAGAGACCCAGTACTTC	CASRQSQETQYF
TRBV28	TRBD2	few	TRBJ2-1	TGTGCCAGCTTACTAGCGGGAGAAGGTCGGCAGTTCTTC	CASLLAGEGRQFF
TRBV5-1	-	few	TRBJ2-7	TGCGCCAGCAGCGGCTTAGCGACTCCGGGCGAGCAGTACTTC	CASSGLATPGEQYF
TRBV28	TRBD1	many	TRBJ1-1	TGTGCCAGCAGTTTAACAGGGGGCGGGACTGAAGCTTTCTTT	CASSLTGGGTEAFF
TRBV29-1	-	few	TRBJ2-1	TGCAGCGTTGACCCGGCTACATACAATGAGCAGTTCTTC	CSVDPATYNEQFF
TRBV20-1	-	few	TRBJ1-2	TGCAGTGCTAGAGATGTTGCCGGCTATGGCTACACCTTC	CSARDVAGYGYTF
TRBV30	-	many	TRBJ1-1	TGTGCCTGCAGAGAGCGGGACGACACTGAAGCTTTCTTT	CACRERDDTEAFF
TRBV2	TRBD1	many	TRBJ2-7	TGTGCCAGCAGTGGGGACAGGGGCCGCCTCGCCGAGCAGTACTTC	CASSGDRGRLAEQYF
TRBV5-6	TRBD1	many	TRBJ1-3	TGTGCCAGCAGCTTGGGCAGGGGGACTGGAAACACCATATATTTT	CASSLGRGTGNTIYF
TRBV18	-	few	TRBJ2-7	TGTGCCAGCTCACCCCCCACTCCCGGATCCTACGAGCAGTACTTC	CASSPPTPGSYEQYF
TRBV6-1	-	many	TRBJ2-5	TGTGCCAGCACAATCCGGGGGAGAGGCTTAGAGACCCAGTACTTC	CASTIRGRGLETQYF
TRBV5-1	-	few	TRBJ2-2	TGCGCCAGCAGCTTGGTACTAGGAAACAGGGACGGCGCCGGGGAGCTGTTTTTT	CASSLVLGNRDGAGELFF
TRBV25-1	-	few	TRBJ2-2	TGTGCCAGCAGTGAATGGTTGTCAACGAACACCGGGGAGCTGTTTTTT	CASSEWLSTNTGELFF
TRBV6-4	-	many	TRBJ2-7	TGTGCCAGCAGTGAGGGGCAGGGGAAGGCCTACGAGCAGTACTTC	CASSEGQGKAYEQYF
TRBV18	TRBD2	many	TRBJ2-1	TGTGCCAGCTCACCACACGCGGGAGGTGGGGATGAGCAGTTCTTC	CASSPHAGGGDEQFF
TRBV4-1	-	-	TRBJ2-1	TGCGCCAGCAGCCAAGAGCAGGGATATGGCTACAATGAGCAGTTCTTC	CASSQEQGYGYNEQFF
TRBV5-1	-	-	TRBJ2-3	TGCGCCAGCAGGACTGGCAGGTCTAGCACAGATACGCAGTATTTT	CASRTGRSSTDTQYF
TRBV30	TRBD2	few	TRBJ2-3	TGTGCCTGGACCGACGGACTAGCGGGGTTCACAGATACGCAGTATTTT	CAWTDGLAGFTDTQYF
TRBV28	-	-	TRBJ1-1	TGTGCCAGCAGTTCGACTACTGAAGCTTTCTTT	CASSSTTEAFF
TRBV2	TRBD2	-	TRBJ2-7	TGTGCCAGCAGTGACCCGGGACTAGCCCACGAGCAGTACTTC	CASSDPGLAHEQYF
TRBV6-1	-	many	TRBJ1-6	TGTGCCAGCAGTTTACAGTGGAATTCACCCCTCCACTTT	CASSLQWNSPLHF